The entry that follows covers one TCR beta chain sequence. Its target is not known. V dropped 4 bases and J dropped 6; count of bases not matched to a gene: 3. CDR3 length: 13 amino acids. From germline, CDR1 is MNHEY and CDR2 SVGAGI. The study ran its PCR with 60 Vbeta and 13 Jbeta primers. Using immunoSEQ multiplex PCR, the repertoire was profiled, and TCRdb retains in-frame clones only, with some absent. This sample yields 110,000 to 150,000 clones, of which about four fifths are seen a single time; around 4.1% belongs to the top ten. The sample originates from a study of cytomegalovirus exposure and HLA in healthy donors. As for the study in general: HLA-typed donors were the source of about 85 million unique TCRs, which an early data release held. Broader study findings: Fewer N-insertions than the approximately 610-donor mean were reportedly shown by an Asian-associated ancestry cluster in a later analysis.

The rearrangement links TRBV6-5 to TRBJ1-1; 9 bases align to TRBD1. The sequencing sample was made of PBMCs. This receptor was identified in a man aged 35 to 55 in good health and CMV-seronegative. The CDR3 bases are TGTGCCAGCAGTTGGACAGGGGCCCCTGAAGCTTTCTTT. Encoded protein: CASSWTGAPEAFF.